Sequencing of this T cell receptor (beta chain) was carried out in a study of T-cell memory formation after mild COVID-19. V lost 2 bases, J lost 0 bases, and 18 bases lay in between. The CDR3 covers 18 residues. Germline CDR1 MNHEY, CDR2 SVGAGI. Whole-study findings and limits: Among clones contracting day 15 to 85, CD4/CD8 was balanced, whereas later expanders leaned CD4+. Some clones that responded turned up in pre-infection memory, which suggests that cross-reactive memory joined in.

As to this clonotype: Its cognate antigen is unknown.

TCRdb fed the 5' RACE reads into MiXCR, producing one record per CDR3 protein. The table includes about 110,000 distinct CDR3 sequences, roughly 19% detected once. The sequence derives from a man in his late teens or twenties who had mild COVID-19 (a few samples of this study predate the infection). Cell type and time point are not known. The material sequenced was PBMCs or a T cell subset sorted from them (not recorded which). This chain links TRBV6-5 with TRBJ2-3, with D tentatively TRBD2 (7 bases). CDR3 protein: CASSYGGGASSSTDTQYF. CDR3 nucleotide sequence: TGTGCCAGCAGTTACGGAGGGGGGGCTTCCTCTAGCACAGATACGCAGTATTTT.